A selection of T cell receptor beta chains follows, all from one sample in a study of T cell responses to AZD1222 COVID-19 vaccine. The assay was immunoSEQ multiplex PCR, and TCRdb's table has in-frame clones only and misses some. This sample yields 150,000 to 200,000 clones, of which 88% are seen a single time; 7.7% belongs to the top ten. This specimen consisted of peripheral blood, obtained on day 0 of AZD1222 vaccination. These TCRs come from an adult in good health. The CDR3 runs from the conserved cysteine through the conserved F or W. A D gene is named only where the DNA matches it firmly. A clone size is listed for some rows: how often the clone was seen (once, few, many), or a class if it is expanded.

TRBJ2-1,.,.,TRBV19,CASSPLRPLPSYNEQFF,TGTGCCAGTAGTCCTCTCCGACCCCTCCCCTCCTACAATGAGCAGTTCTTC
TRBJ1-5,.,.,TRBV3-1/TRBV3-2,CASSQGNRGLNQPQHF,TGTGCCAGCAGCCAAGGTAACCGGGGCCTCAATCAGCCCCAGCATTTT
TRBJ1-1,.,.,TRBV19,CASGRNGDVSTEAFF,TGTGCCAGTGGTAGAAACGGGGATGTGAGCACTGAAGCTTTCTTT
TRBJ1-1,.,.,TRBV4-1,CASQKGGAYTEAFF,TGCGCCAGCCAAAAAGGGGGGGCTTACACTGAAGCTTTCTTT
TRBJ2-5,.,.,TRBV2,CASNGQTRETQYF,TGTGCCAGCAATGGGCAGACCCGGGAGACCCAGTACTTC
TRBJ1-5,.,.,TRBV19,CASGTGRWFGNQPQHF,TGTGCCAGTGGGACGGGCAGGTGGTTTGGCAATCAGCCCCAGCATTTT
TRBJ1-6,once,.,TRBV2,CASMRGESPLHF,TGTGCCAGCATGAGGGGAGAGTCACCCCTCCACTTT
TRBJ2-1,.,.,TRBV11-3,CASSTGGSGAYNEQFF,TGTGCCAGCAGCACGGGCGGCTCGGGGGCCTACAATGAGCAGTTCTTC
TRBJ2-1,once,TRBD2,TRBV24-1,CATSDPSGDPINEQFF,TGTGCCACCAGTGACCCGAGCGGGGACCCCATCAATGAGCAGTTCTTC
TRBJ1-5,.,.,TRBV7-9,CASSLTGLGGNQPQHF,TGTGCCAGCAGCTTAACAGGGTTAGGTGGCAATCAGCCCCAGCATTTT
TRBJ2-1,.,TRBD2,TRBV7-9,CASRVEASGVGEQFF,TGTGCCAGCAGAGTAGAGGCTAGCGGGGTAGGTGAGCAGTTCTTC
TRBJ2-7,.,TRBD2,TRBV5-4,CASSRGGNYEQYF,TGTGCCAGCAGTCGGGGGGGGAATTACGAGCAGTACTTC
TRBJ1-3,.,.,TRBV6-1,CASSDRGTTGNTIYF,TGTGCCAGCAGTGATAGGGGGACAACTGGAAACACCATATATTTT
TRBJ1-5,few,TRBD1,TRBV29-1,CSVQPGGEGQPQHF,TGCAGCGTGCAACCAGGGGGCGAGGGTCAGCCCCAGCATTTT
TRBJ1-2,.,TRBD1,TRBV9,CASSARQGINPNYGYTF,TGTGCCAGCAGCGCCCGACAGGGAATCAATCCTAACTATGGCTACACCTTC
TRBJ1-1,.,TRBD1,TRBV5-1,CASSLRPLDRGGTEAFF,TGCGCCAGCAGCTTGCGGCCCTTGGACAGGGGAGGCACTGAAGCTTTCTTT
TRBJ2-2,.,.,TRBV4-3,CASSPGPNTGELFF,TGCGCCAGCAGCCCGGGACCAAACACCGGGGAGCTGTTTTTT
TRBJ1-1,.,.,TRBV19,CASSWVLGEEAFF,TGTGCCAGTAGTTGGGTTTTAGGGGAGGAAGCTTTCTTT
TRBJ2-1,.,TRBD1,TRBV11-2,CASSLGDRLQFF,TGTGCCAGCAGCTTAGGGGACAGGTTGCAGTTCTTC
TRBJ1-1,.,.,TRBV6-6,CASNQGGSTEAFF,TGTGCCAGCAACCAAGGGGGTAGTACTGAAGCTTTCTTT
TRBJ2-1,.,.,TRBV4-1,CASSQSRGSYNEQFF,TGCGCCAGCAGCCAATCTAGGGGCTCCTACAATGAGCAGTTCTTC
TRBJ2-5,.,.,TRBV6-5,CASSYRAGQETQYF,TGTGCCAGCAGTTACAGGGCAGGGCAAGAGACCCAGTACTTC
TRBJ2-7,.,TRBD2,TRBV9,CASSVAREDGEQYF,TGTGCCAGCAGCGTAGCACGGGAGGATGGCGAGCAGTACTTC
TRBJ1-2,.,.,TRBV15,CATSRLQGVANYGYTF,TGTGCCACCAGCAGGTTACAGGGAGTCGCTAACTATGGCTACACCTTC
TRBJ2-5,.,.,TRBV5-4,CASSLAKDPWGVRPETQYF,TGTGCCAGCAGCTTGGCAAAAGACCCGTGGGGGGTTAGGCCAGAGACCCAGTACTTC
TRBJ2-7,.,.,TRBV2,CASSEQGYEQYF,TGTGCCAGCAGTGAACAGGGCTACGAGCAGTACTTC
TRBJ1-6,.,TRBD1,TRBV28,CASSSPRDRGGRRF,TGTGCCAGCAGTTCCCCACGGGACAGGGGTGGACGAAGGTTT
TRBJ1-5,.,.,TRBV19,CASSIFRGHNSNQPQHF,TGTGCCAGTAGTATTTTCAGGGGTCATAATAGCAATCAGCCCCAGCATTTT
TRBJ2-7,.,.,TRBV30,CAWSVIGRVSEQYF,TGTGCCTGGAGTGTAATAGGTCGGGTCAGCGAGCAGTACTTC
TRBJ2-7,.,TRBD2,TRBV29-1,CSVSRLASSYEQYF,TGCAGCGTTTCCAGACTAGCCAGCTCCTACGAGCAGTACTTC
TRBJ1-2,once,.,TRBV6-5,CASSSPGSFTF,TGTGCCAGCAGTTCCCCCGGCTCTTTCACCTTC
TRBJ1-1,.,.,TRBV7-8,CASRHPRQKNTEAFF,TGTGCCAGCAGACACCCGAGACAGAAAAACACTGAAGCTTTCTTT
TRBJ2-7,.,.,TRBV5-1,CASSLARTSYEQYF,TGCGCCAGCAGCTTGGCCAGGACGTCCTACGAGCAGTACTTC
TRBJ2-7,once,.,TRBV6-2/TRBV6-3,CASSYAGPVLSEQYF,TGTGCCAGCAGTTACGCAGGACCCGTGCTATCGGAGCAGTACTTC
TRBJ2-1,.,.,TRBV5-1,CASSPGPGRTQFF,TGCGCCAGCAGCCCCGGCCCTGGACGGACTCAGTTCTTC
TRBJ1-2,.,.,TRBV4-1,CASSQVEGYGYTF,TGCGCCAGCAGCCAAGTGGAGGGGTATGGCTACACCTTC
TRBJ2-7,.,.,TRBV4-3,CASSQVREPRYEQYF,TGCGCCAGCAGCCAAGTCAGGGAACCGCGCTACGAGCAGTACTTC
TRBJ2-7,once,TRBD2,TRBV10-3,CASGGGYEQYF,TGTGCCTCGGGCGGGGGGTACGAGCAGTACTTC
TRBJ2-5,few,TRBD2,TRBV2,CASGTSGGSHQETQYF,TGTGCCAGCGGGACTAGCGGGGGGTCCCACCAAGAGACCCAGTACTTC
TRBJ1-3,.,.,TRBV19,CASSMELDPRNTIYF,TGTGCCAGTAGTATGGAGCTGGACCCCCGAAACACCATATATTTT
TRBJ1-5,.,TRBD1,TRBV5-6,CASSLAGGNNQPQHF,TGTGCCAGCAGCTTAGCAGGGGGCAACAATCAGCCCCAGCATTTT
TRBJ2-6,.,.,TRBV6-5,CASSYLSAGANVLTF,TGTGCCAGCAGTTACTTATCAGCTGGGGCCAACGTCCTGACTTTC
TRBJ1-1,.,.,TRBV29-1,CSVERGKESTEAFF,TGCAGCGTTGAAAGGGGAAAAGAAAGCACTGAAGCTTTCTTT
TRBJ1-2,.,.,TRBV13,CASSRFGGEIDGYTF,TGTGCCAGCAGCCGTTTTGGGGGGGAGATCGATGGCTACACCTTC
TRBJ1-2,.,TRBD1,TRBV4-1,CASSPRTGAYGYTF,TGCGCCAGCAGCCCACGGACAGGGGCCTATGGCTACACCTTC
TRBJ1-6,.,.,TRBV28,CASSLTQISDSPLHF,TGTGCCAGCAGTTTGACACAAATCTCGGATTCACCCCTCCACTTT